This record concerns one T cell receptor beta chain sequence. CDR3 length: 14 amino acids. CDR1 SGHTS and CDR2 YDEGEE come from the germline V gene. Trimming took off 3 bases at V and 4 bases at J, with 11 bases between the two ends. This specimen comes from a study of blood T cell repertoires in COVID-19. Repertoires were generated with immunoSEQ multiplex PCR, while TCRdb's copy carries only in-frame clones and drops some. The top ten clones hold roughly 20% of a sample with about 210,000 clones, around 85% of them seen once. The receptor was derived from a man in his forties who had recovered from COVID-19. Specimen: PBMCs or T cells enriched from blood (not recorded which). The chain combines TRBV5-8 with TRBJ1-5; D gene unclear. The CDR3 coding sequence is TGTGCCAGCAGCTCTCAAGACGGGAATCAGCCCCAGCATTTT. Translating it yields CASSSQDGNQPQHF.